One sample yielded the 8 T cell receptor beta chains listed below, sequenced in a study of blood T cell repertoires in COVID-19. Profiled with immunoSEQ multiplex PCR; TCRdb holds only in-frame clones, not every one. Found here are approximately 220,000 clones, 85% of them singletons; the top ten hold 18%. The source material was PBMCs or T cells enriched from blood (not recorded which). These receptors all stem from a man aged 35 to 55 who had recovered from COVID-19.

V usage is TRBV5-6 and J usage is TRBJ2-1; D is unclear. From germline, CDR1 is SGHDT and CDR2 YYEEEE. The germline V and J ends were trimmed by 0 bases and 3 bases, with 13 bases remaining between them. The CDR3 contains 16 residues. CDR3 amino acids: CASSLELETFYNEQFF. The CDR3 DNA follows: TGTGCCAGCAGCTTGGAGCTGGAGACCTTCTACAATGAGCAGTTCTTC.

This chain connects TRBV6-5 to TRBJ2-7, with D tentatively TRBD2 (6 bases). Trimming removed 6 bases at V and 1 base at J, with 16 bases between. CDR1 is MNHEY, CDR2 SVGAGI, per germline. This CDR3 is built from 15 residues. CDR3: CASSQGLARSYEQYF. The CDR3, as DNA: TGTGCCAGCAGCCAGGGACTGGCCCGATCCTACGAGCAGTACTTC.

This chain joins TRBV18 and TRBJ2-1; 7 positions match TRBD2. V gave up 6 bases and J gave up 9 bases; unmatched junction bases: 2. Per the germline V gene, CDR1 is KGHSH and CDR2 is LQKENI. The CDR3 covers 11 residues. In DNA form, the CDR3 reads TGTGCCAGCTCCCCGGGAGGTGAGCAGTTCTTC. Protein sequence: CASSPGGEQFF.

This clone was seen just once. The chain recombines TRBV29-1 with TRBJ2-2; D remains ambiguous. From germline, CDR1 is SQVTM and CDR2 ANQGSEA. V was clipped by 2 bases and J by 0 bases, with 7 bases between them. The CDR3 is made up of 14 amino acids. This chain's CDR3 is CSVERRTNTGELFF. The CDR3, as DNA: TGCAGCGTTGAACGGAGAACGAACACCGGGGAGCTGTTTTTT.

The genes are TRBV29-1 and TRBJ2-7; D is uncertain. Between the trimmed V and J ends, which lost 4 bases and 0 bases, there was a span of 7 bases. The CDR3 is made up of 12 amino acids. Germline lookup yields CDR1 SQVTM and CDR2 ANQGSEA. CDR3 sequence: CSVARSSYEQYF. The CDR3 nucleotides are TGCAGCGTTGCAAGGAGCTCCTACGAGCAGTACTTC.

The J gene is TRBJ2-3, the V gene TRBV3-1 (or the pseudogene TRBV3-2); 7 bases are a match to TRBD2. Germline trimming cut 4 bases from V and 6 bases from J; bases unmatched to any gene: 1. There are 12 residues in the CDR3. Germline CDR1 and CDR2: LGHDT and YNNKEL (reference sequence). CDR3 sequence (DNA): TGTGCCAGCAGCCCCGGGGGGGATACGCAGTATTTT. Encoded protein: CASSPGGDTQYF.

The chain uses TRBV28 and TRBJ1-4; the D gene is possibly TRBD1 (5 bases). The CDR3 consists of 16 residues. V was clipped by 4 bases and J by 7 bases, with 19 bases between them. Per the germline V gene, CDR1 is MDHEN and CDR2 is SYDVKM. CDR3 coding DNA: TGTGCCAGCAGTTCCCCGGGGGGGGAGTCGGGTGAAAAACTGTTTTTT. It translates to CASSSPGGESGEKLFF.

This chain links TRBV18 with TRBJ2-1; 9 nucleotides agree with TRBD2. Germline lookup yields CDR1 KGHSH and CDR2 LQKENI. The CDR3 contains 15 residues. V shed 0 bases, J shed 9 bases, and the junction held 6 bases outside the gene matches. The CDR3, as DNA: TGTGCCAGCTCACCACCGGGGACAGCGGGGGGTGAGCAGTTCTTC. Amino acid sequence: CASSPPGTAGGEQFF.